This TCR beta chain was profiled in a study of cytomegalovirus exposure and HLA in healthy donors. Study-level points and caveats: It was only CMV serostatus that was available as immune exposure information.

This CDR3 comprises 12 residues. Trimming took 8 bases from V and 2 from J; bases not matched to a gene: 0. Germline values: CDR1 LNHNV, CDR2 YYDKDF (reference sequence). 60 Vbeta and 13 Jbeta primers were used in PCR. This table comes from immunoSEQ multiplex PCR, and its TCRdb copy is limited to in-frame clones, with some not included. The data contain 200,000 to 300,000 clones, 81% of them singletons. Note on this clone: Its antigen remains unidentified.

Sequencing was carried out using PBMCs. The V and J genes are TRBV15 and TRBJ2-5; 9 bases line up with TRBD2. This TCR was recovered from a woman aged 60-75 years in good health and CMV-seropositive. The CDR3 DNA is TGTGCCACCGCGGGAGGGCAAGAGACCCAGTACTTC. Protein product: CATAGGQETQYF.